These T cell receptor beta chains were read from a single sample in a study of Graves' ophthalmopathy and Graves' hyperthyroidism. TCRdb fed the multiplex PCR reads into MiXCR, producing one record per CDR3 protein. The sample holds more than 1,000,000 distinct CDR3 sequences, 35% to 40% seen once. Sequences were obtained from peripheral blood or thyroid tissue (not recorded which). The receptors shown here come from an adult man with Graves' hyperthyroidism. Both conserved end residues are part of each CDR3. Fields, in order: J gene, V gene, clone size, D gene, CDR3 DNA, CDR3 protein. The D gene is left open where the match is weak. The size entry is marked missing in some rows and otherwise reads once, few, many or a size class.

J: TRBJ2-7
V: TRBV11-2
size: few
D: .
DNA: TGTGCCAGCAGCTTAGTTTGGGCCCGATCCTACGAGCAGTACTTC
CDR3: CASSLVWARSYEQYF

J: TRBJ2-5
V: TRBV11-2
size: few
D: TRBD1
DNA: TGTGCCAGCACCAGGACAGGGGGAGACCAAGAGACCCAGTACTTC
CDR3: CASTRTGGDQETQYF

J: TRBJ2-6
V: TRBV29-1
size: .
D: .
DNA: TGCAGCGTTCCCGACGGGATGGGTGGAAGCTCTGGGGCCAACGTCCTGACTTTC
CDR3: CSVPDGMGGSSGANVLTF

J: TRBJ2-5
V: TRBV6-1
size: many
D: .
DNA: TGTGCCATGCCTCGCGAGACCGCAAAAGAGACCCAGTACTTC
CDR3: CAMPRETAKETQYF

J: TRBJ2-7
V: TRBV10-3
size: .
D: TRBD1
DNA: TGTGCCAGCAGACGCGGACAGGGTATATCCTACGAGCAGTACTTC
CDR3: CASRRGQGISYEQYF

J: TRBJ1-5
V: TRBV20-1
size: .
D: .
DNA: TGCAGTGCTAGAGAGGTGGACCAGGGAAATCAGCCCCAGCATTTT
CDR3: CSAREVDQGNQPQHF

J: TRBJ2-7
V: TRBV19
size: many
D: TRBD1
DNA: TGTGCCAGTAGTGGGACAGGGTACATCTACGAGCAGTACTTC
CDR3: CASSGTGYIYEQYF

J: TRBJ2-7
V: TRBV10-3
size: .
D: .
DNA: TGTGCCATCAGTGAGCCGGATAGCTCCTACGAGCAGTACTTC
CDR3: CAISEPDSSYEQYF

J: TRBJ2-5
V: TRBV9
size: many
D: TRBD1
DNA: TGTGCCAGCAGCCCCCAAACAGGGGGCGCATGGGAGACCCAGTACTTC
CDR3: CASSPQTGGAWETQYF

J: TRBJ1-2
V: TRBV6-5
size: few
D: .
DNA: TGTGCCAGTTACACAGGCTTCGATGGCTACACCTTC
CDR3: CASYTGFDGYTF

J: TRBJ2-5
V: TRBV12-3/TRBV12-4
size: .
D: TRBD2
DNA: TGTGCCAGCAGTCGAGCGGGAGAGGCGGAGACCCAGTACTTC
CDR3: CASSRAGEAETQYF

J: TRBJ1-1
V: TRBV12-3/TRBV12-4
size: many
D: .
DNA: TGTGCCAGCAGCCTAACAGACAGAGAAGCTTTCTTT
CDR3: CASSLTDREAFF

J: TRBJ2-2
V: TRBV19
size: .
D: .
DNA: TGTGCCAGTAAGGCCTTGGGACTGAGGAACACCGGGGAGCTGTTTTTT
CDR3: CASKALGLRNTGELFF

J: TRBJ2-5
V: TRBV15
size: .
D: .
DNA: TGTGCCACCAGCAGAGATGGGACCATCCAAGAGACCCAGTACTTC
CDR3: CATSRDGTIQETQYF

J: TRBJ1-5
V: TRBV9
size: .
D: TRBD1
DNA: TGTGCCAGCAGCGTAGAAGTAGGGGGCGAGTCCGAGACCCAGCATTTT
CDR3: CASSVEVGGESETQHF

J: TRBJ1-1
V: TRBV29-1
size: .
D: .
DNA: TGCAGCTTTGGGCGATTAACTGAAGCTTTCTTT
CDR3: CSFGRLTEAFF

J: TRBJ1-1
V: TRBV10-3
size: once
D: .
DNA: TGTGCCATCAGTGATGATGGACTCGGAGCTTTCTTT
CDR3: CAISDDGLGAFF

J: TRBJ2-5
V: TRBV7-3
size: many
D: TRBD2
DNA: TGTGCCAGCAGCCGACACGGGTGGCGGGAGCTATGTGAGACCCAGTACTTC
CDR3: CASSRHGWRELCETQYF

J: TRBJ2-7
V: TRBV7-2
size: many
D: .
DNA: TGTGCCAGCAGCCGTGCGGACGGGACCTACGAGCAGTACTTC
CDR3: CASSRADGTYEQYF

J: TRBJ1-1
V: TRBV4-3
size: few
D: TRBD1
DNA: TGCGCCAGCAGCCAAGGCGACAGGGGCGTGATCACTGAAGCTTTCTTT
CDR3: CASSQGDRGVITEAFF

J: TRBJ1-5
V: TRBV6-5
size: few
D: .
DNA: TGTGCCAGCCGACTTTTGATAGGTATTTTGGATCAGCCCCAGCATTTT
CDR3: CASRLLIGILDQPQHF

J: TRBJ2-5
V: TRBV7-8
size: .
D: TRBD1
DNA: TGTGCCAGCAGCGCGTCAGGGGGTGGCAGGTCAGAGACCCAGTACTTC
CDR3: CASSASGGGRSETQYF

J: TRBJ2-5
V: TRBV6-2/TRBV6-3
size: .
D: TRBD2
DNA: TGTGCCACTCAAGGACTAGCGGGAGAGACCCAGTACTTC
CDR3: CATQGLAGETQYF

J: TRBJ1-4
V: TRBV2
size: few
D: TRBD1
DNA: TGTGCCAGCAGTGCACTGGGACAGCAGAATGAAAAACTGTTTTTT
CDR3: CASSALGQQNEKLFF

J: TRBJ1-2
V: TRBV10-3
size: once
D: .
DNA: TGTGCCATCAGCCTAGCGGGAGTTGGCTACACCTTC
CDR3: CAISLAGVGYTF

J: TRBJ2-2
V: TRBV29-1
size: once
D: .
DNA: TGCAGCACCAGACTCACCGGGGAGCTGTTTTTT
CDR3: CSTRLTGELFF

J: TRBJ2-5
V: TRBV29-1
size: .
D: .
DNA: TGCAGCTTAGCGCGGACAGAGACCCAGTACTTC
CDR3: CSLARTETQYF

J: TRBJ2-2
V: TRBV19
size: many
D: .
DNA: TGTGCCAGTAGTATAGGGCGGCGGAACACCGGGGAGCTGTTTTTT
CDR3: CASSIGRRNTGELFF

J: TRBJ1-5
V: TRBV12-3/TRBV12-4
size: .
D: TRBD1
DNA: TGTGCCAGCAGTCGGAGGGACAGGGGGCGCAATCAGCCCCAGCATTTT
CDR3: CASSRRDRGRNQPQHF

J: TRBJ1-3
V: TRBV28
size: .
D: .
DNA: TGTGCCAGCGGAATCTCTGGAAACACCATATATTTT
CDR3: CASGISGNTIYF

J: TRBJ2-7
V: TRBV12-3/TRBV12-4
size: .
D: .
DNA: TGTGCCAGCAGTGCCCGGCGCGGGGAGCAGTACTTC
CDR3: CASSARRGEQYF

J: TRBJ1-3
V: TRBV7-2
size: .
D: TRBD1
DNA: TGTGCCAGCAGCTTAGCGCAGGGGGGCCCAAACACCATATATTTT
CDR3: CASSLAQGGPNTIYF

J: TRBJ2-6
V: TRBV9
size: .
D: TRBD1
DNA: TGTGCCAGCAGCGTAGGATTAGGACAGGGGGCTTATGGGGCCAACGTCCTGACTTTC
CDR3: CASSVGLGQGAYGANVLTF

J: TRBJ1-5
V: TRBV5-4
size: .
D: .
DNA: TGTGCCAGCAGCTTGGGGATGTGGAATAGCAATCAGCCCCAGCATTTT
CDR3: CASSLGMWNSNQPQHF

J: TRBJ1-1
V: TRBV20-1
size: few
D: .
DNA: TGCAGTGCTAGAGGCGGGTACACGGAGGGGACTGAAGCTTTCTTT
CDR3: CSARGGYTEGTEAFF

J: TRBJ2-7
V: TRBV7-4
size: .
D: .
DNA: TGTGCCAGCAGCAATCCCGACGGGGGGACATACGAGCAGTACTTC
CDR3: CASSNPDGGTYEQYF

J: TRBJ2-6
V: TRBV12-3/TRBV12-4
size: many
D: .
DNA: TGTGCCAACAGTATGGCTGGGGCCAACGTCCTGACTTTC
CDR3: CANSMAGANVLTF